The rows below give T cell receptor beta chains drawn from one sample of a study of blood T cell repertoires in COVID-19. Sequencing was performed with immunoSEQ multiplex PCR; in TCRdb, only in-frame clones are kept and a portion is missing. Here the sample spans 90,000 to 140,000 clones, roughly four fifths being singletons. Sample: peripheral blood. Every receptor here comes from a woman in her 70s with acute or convalescent COVID-19. Both conserved end residues are part of each CDR3. The D gene is left open where the match is weak. For some rows the clone size is stated as once, few or many, or as a class when expanded; others skip it.

d_call: .; clone_size: .; j_call: TRBJ1-2; v_call: TRBV3-1/TRBV3-2; cdr3_nt: TGTGCCAGCAGCCAAGCCGGGGTGGATGGCTACACCTTC; cdr3_aa: CASSQAGVDGYTF
d_call: TRBD2; clone_size: .; j_call: TRBJ2-1; v_call: TRBV4-3; cdr3_nt: TGCGCCAGCAGCCAAGAGGGGTTAGCGGGGACCTACAATGAGCAGTTCTTC; cdr3_aa: CASSQEGLAGTYNEQFF
d_call: .; clone_size: once; j_call: TRBJ1-1; v_call: TRBV6-2/TRBV6-3; cdr3_nt: TGTGCCAGCAGTTTGGTCCTTACGCGGGGCACTGAAGCTTTCTTT; cdr3_aa: CASSLVLTRGTEAFF
d_call: TRBD1; clone_size: .; j_call: TRBJ1-1; v_call: TRBV6-6; cdr3_nt: TGTGCCAGCAGTTCAGGGGGCTGGACTGAAGCTTTCTTT; cdr3_aa: CASSSGGWTEAFF
d_call: TRBD2; clone_size: .; j_call: TRBJ2-3; v_call: TRBV20-1; cdr3_nt: TGCAGTGCTAGTGAAGCGGGGGGGCAGAGTACGCAGTATTTT; cdr3_aa: CSASEAGGQSTQYF
d_call: .; clone_size: .; j_call: TRBJ2-2; v_call: TRBV6-1; cdr3_nt: TGTGCCAGCAGTGAAGCTTTTCCGGCCGGGGAGCTGTTTTTT; cdr3_aa: CASSEAFPAGELFF
d_call: .; clone_size: once; j_call: TRBJ1-6; v_call: TRBV11-2; cdr3_nt: TGTGCCAGCAGCTTAGCCGGGACACGCGACGACTCACCCCTCCACTTT; cdr3_aa: CASSLAGTRDDSPLHF
d_call: .; clone_size: .; j_call: TRBJ1-2; v_call: TRBV18; cdr3_nt: TGTGCCAGCTCACCTCTTCAACACGGAGGGGCCTATGGCTACACCTTC; cdr3_aa: CASSPLQHGGAYGYTF
d_call: TRBD1; clone_size: .; j_call: TRBJ2-7; v_call: TRBV5-4; cdr3_nt: TGTGCCAGCAGCCTGGGCCCGGGACAGGGCTACGAGCAGTACTTC; cdr3_aa: CASSLGPGQGYEQYF
d_call: .; clone_size: .; j_call: TRBJ1-2; v_call: TRBV19; cdr3_nt: TGTGCCAGTAGTATAGGAAACAGAGACTATGGCTACACCTTC; cdr3_aa: CASSIGNRDYGYTF
d_call: .; clone_size: .; j_call: TRBJ1-1; v_call: TRBV12-3/TRBV12-4; cdr3_nt: TGTGCCAGCAGTTTCGGAGCGAACACTGAAGCTTTCTTT; cdr3_aa: CASSFGANTEAFF
d_call: .; clone_size: .; j_call: TRBJ1-2; v_call: TRBV5-6; cdr3_nt: TGTGCCAGCAGCTTGAGGGCAGGGGCCTATGGCTACACCTTC; cdr3_aa: CASSLRAGAYGYTF
d_call: TRBD1; clone_size: .; j_call: TRBJ2-5; v_call: TRBV27; cdr3_nt: TGTGCCAGCAGTTTGGACAGGGGGGGAGAGACCCAGTACTTC; cdr3_aa: CASSLDRGGETQYF
d_call: TRBD2; clone_size: once; j_call: TRBJ2-1; v_call: TRBV6-2/TRBV6-3; cdr3_nt: TGTGCCAGCAGTCCAGCTCGGGGGGGGGCACTCGGGGAGCAGTTCTTC; cdr3_aa: CASSPARGGALGEQFF
d_call: .; clone_size: .; j_call: TRBJ2-7; v_call: TRBV11-2; cdr3_nt: TGTGCCAGCAGCTTACTCCTCTACGAGCAGTACTTC; cdr3_aa: CASSLLLYEQYF
d_call: .; clone_size: once; j_call: TRBJ2-2; v_call: TRBV5-6; cdr3_nt: TGTGCCAGCAGCTTGGGAGGAACCGGGGAGCTGTTTTTT; cdr3_aa: CASSLGGTGELFF
d_call: .; clone_size: .; j_call: TRBJ1-1; v_call: TRBV19; cdr3_nt: TGTGCCAGTAGTATAGTGCAGGGATTCGCTGAAGCTTTCTTT; cdr3_aa: CASSIVQGFAEAFF
d_call: .; clone_size: once; j_call: TRBJ2-5; v_call: TRBV6-5; cdr3_nt: TGTGCCAGCAGTTACTCGACGGGGATCGGAGAGACCCAGTACTTC; cdr3_aa: CASSYSTGIGETQYF
d_call: .; clone_size: .; j_call: TRBJ1-1; v_call: TRBV5-4; cdr3_nt: TGTGCCAGCAGCCTCGTCGGGGGGGTGACTGAAGCTTTCTTT; cdr3_aa: CASSLVGGVTEAFF
d_call: TRBD1; clone_size: .; j_call: TRBJ1-6; v_call: TRBV3-1/TRBV3-2; cdr3_nt: TGTGCCAGCAGCATCGTGGGACAGGGTTTTTCACCCCTCCACTTT; cdr3_aa: CASSIVGQGFSPLHF
d_call: .; clone_size: .; j_call: TRBJ2-2; v_call: TRBV30; cdr3_nt: TGTGCCTGGAGGACGGGGAAGAACACCGGGGAGCTGTTTTTT; cdr3_aa: CAWRTGKNTGELFF
d_call: .; clone_size: .; j_call: TRBJ1-3; v_call: TRBV30; cdr3_nt: TGTGCCTGGCAGGGGATAGCTGGAAACACCATATATTTT; cdr3_aa: CAWQGIAGNTIYF
d_call: .; clone_size: .; j_call: TRBJ2-1; v_call: TRBV19; cdr3_nt: TGTGCCAGTGGCCTGGGGAGCGGCGAGCAGTTCTTC; cdr3_aa: CASGLGSGEQFF
d_call: TRBD2; clone_size: .; j_call: TRBJ2-4; v_call: TRBV2; cdr3_nt: TGTGCCAGCAGTCAACTAGCGGGGGTAGCCAAAAACATTCAGTACTTC; cdr3_aa: CASSQLAGVAKNIQYF
d_call: .; clone_size: .; j_call: TRBJ2-1; v_call: TRBV2; cdr3_nt: TGTGCCAGCACCGTACACTACAATGAGCAGTTCTTC; cdr3_aa: CASTVHYNEQFF
d_call: TRBD1; clone_size: .; j_call: TRBJ2-6; v_call: TRBV30; cdr3_nt: TGTGCCTGGAGCCGACAGGGCCAGTTTTCTGGGGCCAACGTCCTGACTTTC; cdr3_aa: CAWSRQGQFSGANVLTF
d_call: .; clone_size: .; j_call: TRBJ2-7; v_call: TRBV27; cdr3_nt: TGTGCCAGCAGTTTATCAATAGGAGGGGGCCACGAGCAGTACTTC; cdr3_aa: CASSLSIGGGHEQYF
d_call: .; clone_size: .; j_call: TRBJ1-6; v_call: TRBV5-5; cdr3_nt: TGTGCCAGCAGCTTCGGGGACAATACCCTCCACTTT; cdr3_aa: CASSFGDNTLHF
d_call: TRBD2; clone_size: .; j_call: TRBJ2-1; v_call: TRBV7-2; cdr3_nt: TGTGCCAGCAGCTCAAGACTAGCGGGAGGGGGCTCCTACAATGAGCAGTTCTTC; cdr3_aa: CASSSRLAGGGSYNEQFF
d_call: TRBD1; clone_size: .; j_call: TRBJ1-4; v_call: TRBV19; cdr3_nt: TGTGCCAGTAGTCAGGGGGATGAAAAACTGTTTTTT; cdr3_aa: CASSQGDEKLFF
d_call: .; clone_size: .; j_call: TRBJ1-1; v_call: TRBV14; cdr3_nt: TGTGCCAGCAGCCAAGGCAGGGTCACTGAAGCTTTCTTT; cdr3_aa: CASSQGRVTEAFF
d_call: .; clone_size: .; j_call: TRBJ2-7; v_call: TRBV30; cdr3_nt: TGTGCCTGGAGTGCCTCTCTTACCTACGAGCAGTACTTC; cdr3_aa: CAWSASLTYEQYF
d_call: TRBD2; clone_size: .; j_call: TRBJ2-7; v_call: TRBV28; cdr3_nt: TGTGCCAGCAGTTTTAAGGTCTCGGGGGGAACTAGCGGGAGAACCGAGCAGTACTTC; cdr3_aa: CASSFKVSGGTSGRTEQYF
d_call: TRBD1; clone_size: once; j_call: TRBJ1-1; v_call: TRBV5-1; cdr3_nt: TGCGCCAGCAGCTTGGCCTTAGCGGACAGGGAGGAAGCTTTCTTT; cdr3_aa: CASSLALADREEAFF
d_call: .; clone_size: .; j_call: TRBJ1-1; v_call: TRBV18; cdr3_nt: TGTGCCAGCTCATTACTAAAGGGGAGGGACACTGAAGCTTTCTTT; cdr3_aa: CASSLLKGRDTEAFF
d_call: .; clone_size: .; j_call: TRBJ1-4; v_call: TRBV5-1; cdr3_nt: TGCGCCAGCAGCTTGCTGTCGGGAACTAATGAAAAACTGTTTTTT; cdr3_aa: CASSLLSGTNEKLFF
d_call: .; clone_size: .; j_call: TRBJ2-7; v_call: TRBV7-2; cdr3_nt: TGTGCCAGCAGCTTACGGGGATTCAACGAGCAGTACTTC; cdr3_aa: CASSLRGFNEQYF
d_call: TRBD2; clone_size: .; j_call: TRBJ2-2; v_call: TRBV5-6; cdr3_nt: TGTGCCAGCAGTAGCGGGGGGGTCACCGGGGAGCTGTTTTTT; cdr3_aa: CASSSGGVTGELFF
d_call: .; clone_size: .; j_call: TRBJ1-2; v_call: TRBV5-6; cdr3_nt: TGTGCCAGCAGCCCAGGGGAGGGAAGGGGCTATGGCTACACCTTC; cdr3_aa: CASSPGEGRGYGYTF
d_call: .; clone_size: .; j_call: TRBJ1-6; v_call: TRBV6-6; cdr3_nt: TGTGCCAGCAGTCTAGCGCCCGGGACACCTAATGAATCACCCCTCCACTTT; cdr3_aa: CASSLAPGTPNESPLHF
d_call: .; clone_size: .; j_call: TRBJ2-4; v_call: TRBV6-6; cdr3_nt: TGTGCCAGCAGTTATGGGGGGGCCAAAAACATTCAGTACTTC; cdr3_aa: CASSYGGAKNIQYF
d_call: .; clone_size: .; j_call: TRBJ2-3; v_call: TRBV5-6; cdr3_nt: TGTGCCAGCAGCTTTGGAGGATATAGCACAGATACGCAGTATTTT; cdr3_aa: CASSFGGYSTDTQYF
d_call: TRBD1; clone_size: .; j_call: TRBJ1-5; v_call: TRBV19; cdr3_nt: TGTGCCAGTAGTATTCCCGACAGGGCTCAGCCCCAGCATTTT; cdr3_aa: CASSIPDRAQPQHF
d_call: TRBD2; clone_size: .; j_call: TRBJ2-5; v_call: TRBV5-5; cdr3_nt: TGTGCCAGCAGCTCCAGATCTAGCGGGCAGACGTCGGAGACCCAGTACTTC; cdr3_aa: CASSSRSSGQTSETQYF
d_call: .; clone_size: few; j_call: TRBJ1-1; v_call: TRBV13; cdr3_nt: TGTGCCAGCAGAGTCTTGGCCGTCACTGAAGCTTTCTTT; cdr3_aa: CASRVLAVTEAFF
d_call: .; clone_size: .; j_call: TRBJ2-1; v_call: TRBV30; cdr3_nt: TGTGCCTGGAGCTCATACGGTGAGCAGTTCTTC; cdr3_aa: CAWSSYGEQFF
d_call: .; clone_size: .; j_call: TRBJ2-3; v_call: TRBV18; cdr3_nt: TGTGCCAGCTCACCCGACACTGGCACATATACGCAGTATTTT; cdr3_aa: CASSPDTGTYTQYF
d_call: .; clone_size: .; j_call: TRBJ2-7; v_call: TRBV27; cdr3_nt: TGTGCCAGCAGTTCACCCCCTGGGGCGGTGCAGTACTTC; cdr3_aa: CASSSPPGAVQYF
d_call: .; clone_size: .; j_call: TRBJ1-1; v_call: TRBV4-1; cdr3_nt: TGCGCCAGCAGATGGAAGGGAGAGACTGAAGCTTTCTTT; cdr3_aa: CASRWKGETEAFF
d_call: .; clone_size: .; j_call: TRBJ1-1; v_call: TRBV19; cdr3_nt: TGTGCCAGTAGTATAGAGGGCAGGGTGAGGACTGAAGCTTTCTTT; cdr3_aa: CASSIEGRVRTEAFF